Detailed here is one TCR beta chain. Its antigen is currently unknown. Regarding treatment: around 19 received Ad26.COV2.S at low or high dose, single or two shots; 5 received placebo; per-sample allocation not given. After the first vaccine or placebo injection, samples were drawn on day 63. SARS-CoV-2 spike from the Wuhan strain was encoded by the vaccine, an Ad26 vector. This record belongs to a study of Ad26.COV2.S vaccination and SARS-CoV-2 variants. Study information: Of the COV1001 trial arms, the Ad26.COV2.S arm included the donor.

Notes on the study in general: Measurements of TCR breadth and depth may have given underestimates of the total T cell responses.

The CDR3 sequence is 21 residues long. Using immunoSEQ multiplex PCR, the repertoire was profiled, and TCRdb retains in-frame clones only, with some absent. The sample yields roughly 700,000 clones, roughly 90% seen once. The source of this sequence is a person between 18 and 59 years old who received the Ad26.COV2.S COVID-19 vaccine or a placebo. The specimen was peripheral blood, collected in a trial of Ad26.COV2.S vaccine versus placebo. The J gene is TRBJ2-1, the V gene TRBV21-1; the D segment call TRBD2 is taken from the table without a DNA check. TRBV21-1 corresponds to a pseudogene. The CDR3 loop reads CASSSPLPPSIAGVSYNEQFF. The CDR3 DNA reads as TGTGCCAGCAGCAGCCCTCTTCCTCCTAGCATAGCGGGGGTCTCCTACAATGAGCAGTTCTTC.